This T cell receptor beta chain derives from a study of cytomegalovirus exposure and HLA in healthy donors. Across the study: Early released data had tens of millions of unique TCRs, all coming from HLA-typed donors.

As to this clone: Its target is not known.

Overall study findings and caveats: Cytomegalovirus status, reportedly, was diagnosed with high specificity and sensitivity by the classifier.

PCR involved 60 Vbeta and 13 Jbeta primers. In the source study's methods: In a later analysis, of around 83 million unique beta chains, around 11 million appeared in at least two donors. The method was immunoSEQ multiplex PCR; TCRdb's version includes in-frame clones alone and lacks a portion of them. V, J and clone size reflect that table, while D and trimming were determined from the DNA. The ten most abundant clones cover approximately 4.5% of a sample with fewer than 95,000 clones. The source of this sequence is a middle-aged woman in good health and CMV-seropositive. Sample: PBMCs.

The CDR3 nucleotides read TGTGCCAGCAGCTTGTATCCGGGACAGGGTACGGGGGGCTACACCTTC. Protein sequence: CASSLYPGQGTGGYTF. This chain joins TRBV11-2 and TRBJ1-2, with 9 bases aligning to TRBD1. The CDR3 spans 16 residues. After removal of 3 bases from V and 8 bases from J, the junction contained 13 bases not matched to a gene. Per the germline V gene, CDR1 is SGHAT and CDR2 is FQNNGV. The whole variable domain, filled in from reference TRBV11-2 and TRBJ1-2, reads EAGVAQSPRYKIIEKRQSVAFWCNPISGHATLYWYQQILGQGPKLLIQFQNNGVVDDSQLPKDRFSAERLKGVDSTLKIQPAKLEDSAVYLCASSLYPGQGTGGYTFGSGTRLTVV.